These 13 T cell receptor beta chains were sequenced from one sample in a study of identical twins. Each CDR3 protein gets one entry after TCRdb re-called the 5' RACE reads with MiXCR. The repertoire has 500,000 to 550,000 distinct CDR3 sequences, 22% of them found once; the top ten carry about 0.91%. This sample also appeared in a second study, on T cells expressing NK-cell markers.

Sequenced: CD4+ T cells sorted from blood. The receptors were sampled from a woman younger than 30 in good health.

This clonotype was recorded many times. V is TRBV20-1 and J is TRBJ1-1; D not certain. V lost 5 bases to trimming and J lost 6 bases, with 13 bases between them. This CDR3 contains 12 residues. Looked up from germline, CDR1 is DFQATT and CDR2 is SNEGSKA (reference sequence). CDR3 coding DNA: TGCAGTGCTGGTGGGTTACTCGCTGAAGCTTTCTTT. The encoded protein is CSAGGLLAEAFF.

The V gene is TRBV6-5, the J gene TRBJ1-5; weak D call: TRBD1 (6 bases). Germline V lookup: CDR1 MNHEY, CDR2 SVGAGI. This CDR3 is 15 amino acids long. Trimming stripped 5 bases from V and 0 bases from J, with 11 bases between. CDR3 protein: CASSHGTPSNQPQHF. The CDR3, as DNA: TGTGCCAGCAGTCACGGGACACCTAGCAATCAGCCCCAGCATTTT.

This clonotype showed up just a few times. The gene calls are TRBV20-1 and TRBJ2-5, with TRBD1 identical over 7 bases. From germline, CDR1 is DFQATT and CDR2 SNEGSKA (reference sequence). V was pared by 3 bases and J by 2 bases, with 6 bases of the junction left unmatched. The CDR3 loop spans 14 amino acids. The chain's CDR3 is CSARDRIGQETQYF. Here the CDR3 DNA reads TGCAGTGCTAGGGACAGGATCGGGCAAGAGACCCAGTACTTC.

This clonotype occurred a few times. This chain connects TRBV7-9 to TRBJ1-5, with TRBD1 matching over 7 bases. Per germline, CDR1 SEHNR and CDR2 FQNEAQ (reference sequence). Trimming took 5 bases from V and 0 from J; bases not matched to a gene: 4. The CDR3 contains 15 residues. CDR3 sequence reads: CASSRTGLSNQPQHF. In DNA, the CDR3 is TGTGCCAGCAGCCGGACAGGACTTAGCAATCAGCCCCAGCATTTT.

The CDR3 sequence: CASSKRGAGVEKLFF. The CDR3, as DNA: TGTGCCAGCAGTAAAAGGGGGGCAGGCGTTGAAAAACTGTTTTTT. The chain has TRBV7-9 and TRBJ1-4; D perhaps matches TRBD1 (6 bases). Germline V gene lookup returns CDR1 SEHNR and CDR2 FQNEAQ (reference sequence). This CDR3 spans 15 amino acids. V was cut by 6 bases and J by 7 bases, with 18 bases left in between.

This clonotype was detected only a few times. The chain combines TRBV12-3 or TRBV12-4 with TRBJ1-2, with a weak D call TRBD1 (5 bases). The CDR3 is 13 residues long. Trimming took off 1 base at V and 8 bases at J, with 11 bases between the two ends. CDR3 DNA sequence: TGTGCCAGCAGTTTAGGGGGCCCGGGCGGCTACACCTTC. Translation: CASSLGGPGGYTF.

This clonotype has only one observation. The V call is TRBV11-3, the J call TRBJ2-2; 9 bases map to TRBD1. Looked up from germline, CDR1 is SGHNT and CDR2 is YENEEA. This CDR3 spans 14 amino acids. After removal of 7 bases from V and 6 bases from J, the junction contained 6 bases not matched to a gene. CDR3 in DNA: TGTGCCAGCACCACAGGGGGCAAGGCCGGGGAGCTGTTTTTT. It translates to CASTTGGKAGELFF. Based on the CDR3 plus reference TRBV11-3 and TRBJ2-2, the full variable domain is EAGVVQSPRYKIIEKKQPVAFWCNPISGHNTLYWYLQNLGQGPELLIRYENEEAVDDSQLPKDRFSAERLKGVDSTLKIQPAELGDSAVYLCASTTGGKAGELFFGEGSRLTVL.

The genes are TRBV18 and TRBJ1-1, with D possibly TRBD1 on 5 matching bases. V was cut by 0 bases and J by 1 base, with 15 bases left in between. Germline-derived CDR1 and CDR2 are KGHSH and LQKENI. The CDR3 has 17 amino acids. The CDR3 is CASSPPNWAGKNTEAFF. The CDR3 coding sequence is TGTGCCAGCTCACCACCAAATTGGGCAGGGAAGAACACTGAAGCTTTCTTT.

The chain recombines TRBV9 with TRBJ2-3; D might be TRBD2 (6 bases). CDR1 is SGDLS and CDR2 is YYNGEE in the germline V gene. This CDR3 is 16 amino acids long. With 0 bases removed from V and 8 bases from J, the gap between germline ends came to 19 bases. The CDR3 DNA follows: TGTGCCAGCAGCGTAGCTTTAGGTGCTAGCGCGACTACGCAGTATTTT. Protein product: CASSVALGASATTQYF.

The chain recombines TRBV15 with TRBJ2-7; unclear D gene. V lost 2 bases and J 2 bases, leaving 10 bases between the germline ends. CDR1 and CDR2 from the germline V gene are LNHNV and YYDKDF (reference sequence). The CDR3 has 14 residues. The CDR3 sequence: CATSRIRTTYEQYF. The CDR3 region has the DNA TGTGCCACCAGCAGAATCCGAACTACCTACGAGCAGTACTTC.

This chain joins TRBV5-1 and TRBJ1-2; TRBD1 matches at 7 bases. Trimming cost V 3 bases and J 0 bases; bases outside gene matches: 5. The CDR3 has 15 residues. Per germline, CDR1 SGHRS and CDR2 YFSETQ. CDR3 residues: CASSSDRPSNYGYTF. Written as DNA, the CDR3 is TGCGCCAGCAGCTCGGACAGGCCGTCTAACTATGGCTACACCTTC.

This clonotype was counted a few times. The chain employs TRBV10-3 and TRBJ2-7, with 16 nucleotides matching TRBD2. This CDR3 has 13 amino acids. The germline CDR1 and CDR2 sequences are ENHRY and SYGVKD. The V and J ends lost 10 bases and 4 bases, in that order; junction bases with no gene match: 1. The CDR3 coding sequence is TGTGCCACGGGACTAGCGGGGGGGTACGAGCAGTACTTC. This codes for CATGLAGGYEQYF.

The genes are TRBV6-1 and TRBJ2-2; D is perhaps TRBD1 (6 bases). Trimming took 6 bases from V and 8 from J, leaving 13 bases between them. The CDR3 spans 13 residues. The V gene's germline CDR1 is MNHNS and CDR2 SASEGT. The CDR3, as DNA: TGTGCCAGCAGGAAACAGGGCGAGGGGGAGCTGTTTTTT. It specifies CASRKQGEGELFF.